The subject of this entry is one T cell receptor beta chain. Its matching antigen is unknown. Thawed PBMCs were FACS-sorted into unstimulated CD4+CD25+CD127- regulatory T cells, CD4+CD25- non-regulatory cells, CD4 and CD8 cells. This record comes from a study of Tregs in tolerant kidney transplant recipients. Findings and caveats of the study: Few patients were studied, so findings need validation in larger groups. Biological reproducibility was not directly addressed in this study.

TCRdb keeps only in-frame clones here, not all; method: immunoSEQ multiplex PCR. The repertoire holds tens of thousands of clones, with around nine tenths as singletons. CDR3 length: 14 amino acids. Germline V gene data show CDR1 as MNHEY and CDR2 as SMNVEV (reference sequence). The trim removed 6 bases at V and 5 bases at J, leaving 4 bases unmatched. The V gene is TRBV27, the J gene TRBJ2-1; 10 bases line up with TRBD2. Sequencing used CD8+ T cells from blood. This clonotype originated in a human donor in good health. The CDR3 reads CASRTSGANNEQFF. CDR3 in DNA: TGTGCCAGCAGAACTAGCGGGGCGAACAATGAGCAGTTCTTC.